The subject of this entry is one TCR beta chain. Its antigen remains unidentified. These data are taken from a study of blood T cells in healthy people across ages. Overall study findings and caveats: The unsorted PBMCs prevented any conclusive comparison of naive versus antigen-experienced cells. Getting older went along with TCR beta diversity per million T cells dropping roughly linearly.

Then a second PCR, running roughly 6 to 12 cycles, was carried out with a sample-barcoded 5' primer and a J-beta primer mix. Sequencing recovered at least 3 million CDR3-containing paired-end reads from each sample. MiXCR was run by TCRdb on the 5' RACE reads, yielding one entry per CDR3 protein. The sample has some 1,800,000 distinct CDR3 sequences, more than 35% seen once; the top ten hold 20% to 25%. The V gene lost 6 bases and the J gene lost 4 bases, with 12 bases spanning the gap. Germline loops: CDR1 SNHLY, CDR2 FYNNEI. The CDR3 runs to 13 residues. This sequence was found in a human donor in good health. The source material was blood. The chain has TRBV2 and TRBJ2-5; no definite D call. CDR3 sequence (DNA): TGTGCCAGCAGCGTTCCAGCCACAGAGACCCAGTACTTC. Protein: CASSVPATETQYF.